What follows are 9 T cell receptor beta chains derived from one specimen sequenced in a study of post-analysis software for immune sequencing data. Findings of the study overall: There were four or five TRBV segments more frequent in patients than controls, and TRBV5-6, TRBV5-1 and TRBV20-1 were among them.

For these receptors, no antigen is known. Unique molecular identifiers had been added to the TCR beta cDNA libraries. TCRdb reprocessed the PCR reads with MiXCR, giving one entry per CDR3 protein. The table has more than 500,000 distinct CDR3 sequences, 34% seen once. Sequencing was done on a sample of blood. The origin of the receptors is a girl aged 2 to 17 with multiple sclerosis.

This chain joins TRBV6-2 or TRBV6-3 and TRBJ1-2, with 9 bases that match TRBD1. CDR3 size: 11 residues. The V and J ends lost 10 bases and 8 bases, in that order; junction bases with no gene match: 5. Germline CDR1 is MNHEY and CDR2 is SVGEGT. CDR3 in DNA: TGTGCCACCGGACAGGGGAGCGGCTACACCTTC. Amino acid sequence: CATGQGSGYTF.

CDR3 sequence (DNA): TGTGCCAGCAGCCCGTACAGGGCCTCGGACATTCAGTACTTC. Its protein product is CASSPYRASDIQYF. This sequence joins TRBV3-1 and TRBJ2-4; a weak D match, TRBD1 (6 bases). The CDR3 runs 14 residues. The germline CDR1 and CDR2 sequences are LGHDT and YNNKEL (reference sequence). The ends were cut back, 4 bases at V and 8 bases at J, with 15 bases in the middle. Full variable domain (outside the CDR3, taken from reference TRBV3-1 and TRBJ2-4): DTAVSQTPKYLVTQMGNDKSIKCEQNLGHDTMYWYKQDSKKFLKIMFSYNNKELIINETVPNRFSPKSPDKAHLNLHINSLELGDSAVYFCASSPYRASDIQYFGAGTRLSVL.

The chain combines TRBV28 with TRBJ2-1; TRBD2 aligns across 11 bases. Germline V gene sequence: CDR1 MDHEN, CDR2 SYDVKM. This CDR3 comprises 16 residues. V gave up 6 bases and J gave up 2 bases; unmatched junction bases: 6. The CDR3 loop reads CASSMTSGDTYNEQFF. The DNA for the CDR3 is TGTGCCAGCAGCATGACTAGCGGGGATACCTACAATGAGCAGTTCTTC.

This clonotype was seen more than once but under ten times. One end of the junction varies from germline; a read error may be responsible. The V call is TRBV10-3, the J call TRBJ2-6; D could derive from TRBD1 or TRBD2 (5 bases each). Germline values: CDR1 ENHRY, CDR2 SYGVKD. This CDR3 spans 15 amino acids. The DNA for the CDR3 is TGTGCCATCAGCGATCAGGGTTCCGGGGCCAACGTCCCGACTTTC. This gives the protein CAISDQGSGANVPTF.

The chain carries TRBV11-2 and TRBJ1-3; no reliable D call. The length of the CDR3 is 16 residues. V was shortened by 4 bases and J by 2 bases, with 15 bases between the two germline ends. Germline V gene data show CDR1 as SGHAT and CDR2 as FQNNGV. The CDR3 region is CASSSDRGFTGNTIYF. In DNA, the CDR3 is TGTGCCAGCAGCTCGGATCGGGGATTTACTGGAAACACCATATATTTT. The entire variable domain, with the rest obtained from reference TRBV11-2 and TRBJ1-3, is as follows: EAGVAQSPRYKIIEKRQSVAFWCNPISGHATLYWYQQILGQGPKLLIQFQNNGVVDDSQLPKDRFSAERLKGVDSTLKIQPAKLEDSAVYLCASSSDRGFTGNTIYFGEGSWLTVV.

This clonotype was seen at least ten times. The DNA of the CDR3 is TGCGCCAGCAGCCAAGTAGGATACGTAGGTGAGCAGTTCTTC. It codes for CASSQVGYVGEQFF. The gene calls are TRBV4-1 and TRBJ2-1; no clear D gene. The CDR3 consists of 14 residues. Deletions cut 1 base from V and 9 bases from J, with 13 bases between. CDR1 is MGHRA, CDR2 YSYEKL, per germline.

This clonotype appeared many times. This chain links TRBV20-1 with TRBJ2-1, with 8 nucleotides matching TRBD2. Per the germline V gene, CDR1 is DFQATT and CDR2 is SNEGSKA (reference sequence). There are 16 residues in the CDR3. With V trimmed by 4 bases and J by 0 bases, 8 bases remained unmatched. The CDR3 bases are TGCAGTGCTAATTTGCGGGGGGCCCTCTCCTACAATGAGCAGTTCTTC. It is translated as CSANLRGALSYNEQFF.

J is TRBJ2-2 and V is TRBV6-5; 11 bases are shared with TRBD2. Looked up from germline, CDR1 is MNHEY and CDR2 is SVGAGI. With 6 bases clipped from V and 5 bases from J, the junction kept 2 bases outside the gene matches. CDR3 length: 14 amino acids. The CDR3 region is CASSRLAGTGELFF. The DNA for the CDR3 is TGTGCCAGCAGCAGACTAGCGGGGACCGGGGAGCTGTTTTTT.

This chain uses TRBV24-1 with TRBJ2-5; D is possibly TRBD1 (5 bases). The CDR3 consists of 14 residues. Germline CDR1 is KGHDR and CDR2 is SFDVKD. V lost 4 bases to trimming and J lost 4 bases, with 12 bases between them. CDR3 nucleotides: TGTGCCACCAGTGAATCTAACAGGCGAGAGACCCAGTACTTC. This encodes CATSESNRRETQYF.